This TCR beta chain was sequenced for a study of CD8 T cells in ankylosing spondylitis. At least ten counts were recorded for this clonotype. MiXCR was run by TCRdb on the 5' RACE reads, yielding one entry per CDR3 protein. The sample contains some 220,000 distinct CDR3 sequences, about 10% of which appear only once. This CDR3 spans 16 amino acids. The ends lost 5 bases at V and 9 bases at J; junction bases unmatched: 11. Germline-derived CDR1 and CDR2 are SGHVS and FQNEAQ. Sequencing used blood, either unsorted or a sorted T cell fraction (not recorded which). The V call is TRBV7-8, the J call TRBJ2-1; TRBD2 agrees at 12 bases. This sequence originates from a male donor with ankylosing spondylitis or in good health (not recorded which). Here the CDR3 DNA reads TGTGCCAGCAGCCCATGGACTAGCGGGACCTTGGGTGAGCAGTTCTTC. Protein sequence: CASSPWTSGTLGEQFF.